These T cell receptor beta chains were read from a single sample in a study of molecular identifiers for immune sequencing clone quantification. MiXCR was run by TCRdb on the PCR reads, yielding one entry per CDR3 protein. The sample records 50,000 to 75,000 distinct CDR3 sequences, under 20% being singletons. Material: naive CD8+ T cells from blood, with Jurkat cell RNA spiked in. The receptor set was obtained from a human donor in good health. Some libraries in this study had Jurkat cell RNA spiked in. Each CDR3 is given with its conserved first and last residue. Each record gives: V gene, D gene, J gene, clone size, CDR3 protein, CDR3 DNA. The D gene is left open where the match is weak. The size entry is marked missing in some rows and otherwise reads once, few, many or a size class.

>TRBV6-1|TRBD1|TRBJ2-5|few
CAVDRTGLLETQYF
TGTGCCGTCGATCGGACAGGACTCCTGGAGACCCAGTACTTC
>TRBV7-9|.|TRBJ2-3|many
CASSLAGVWDTQYF
TGTGCCAGCAGCTTAGCGGGAGTATGGGATACGCAGTATTTT
>TRBV7-2|.|TRBJ1-1|many
CASSSTVRDTEAFF
TGTGCCAGCAGCTCGACAGTAAGGGACACTGAAGCTTTCTTT
>TRBV6-2/TRBV6-3|TRBD1|TRBJ1-2|many
CASSPPGQLYGYTF
TGTGCCAGCAGTCCCCCGGGACAGCTCTATGGCTACACCTTC
>TRBV28|.|TRBJ2-6|many
CASSYYGTLANVLTF
TGTGCCAGCAGTTACTACGGGACGTTGGCCAACGTCCTGACTTTC
>TRBV28|TRBD1|TRBJ2-3|many
CASSFGSRGLSKDTQYF
TGTGCCAGCAGTTTTGGGTCGAGGGGGCTTTCCAAAGATACGCAGTATTTT
>TRBV11-3|TRBD2|TRBJ2-7|many
CASSSSRGGRSYEQYF
TGTGCCAGCAGCTCCTCGAGAGGCGGGAGAAGCTACGAGCAGTACTTC
>TRBV19|TRBD1|TRBJ2-5|many
CAVAPGTADQETQYF
TGTGCCGTAGCTCCAGGGACAGCCGACCAAGAGACCCAGTACTTC
>TRBV4-3|.|TRBJ2-1|many
CASSQDSVRNEQFF
TGCGCCAGCAGCCAAGATTCAGTTAGGAATGAGCAGTTCTTC
>TRBV4-1|TRBD2|TRBJ2-1|many
CASSPRLAGDLGEQFF
TGCGCCAGCAGCCCCCGACTAGCGGGAGATTTGGGTGAGCAGTTCTTC
>TRBV3-1|TRBD2|TRBJ2-1|few
CASSQTGTSGRSYNEQFF
TGTGCCAGCAGCCAAACCGGGACTAGCGGGCGCTCCTACAATGAGCAGTTCTTC
>TRBV11-3|TRBD2|TRBJ2-3|many
CASSSPLAGGSTDTQYF
TGTGCCAGCAGCTCGCCCCTAGCGGGAGGTTCCACAGATACGCAGTATTTT
>TRBV28|.|TRBJ2-6|.
CASSLSLTTGANVLTF
TGTGCCAGCAGTTTATCCCTTACCACTGGGGCCAACGTCCTGACTTTC
>TRBV4-1|.|TRBJ1-1|.
CASSPEGAIEAFF
TGCGCCAGCAGCCCCGAAGGGGCTATTGAAGCTTTCTTT
>TRBV27|TRBD1|TRBJ1-1|many
CASSAPGQGYIEAFF
TGTGCCAGCAGTGCCCCGGGACAGGGGTATATTGAAGCTTTCTTT
>TRBV15|TRBD1|TRBJ2-7|many
CATRDSAAYEQYF
TGTGCCACAAGGGACAGCGCGGCTTACGAGCAGTACTTC
>TRBV27|TRBD1|TRBJ2-1|many
CASSPGQGASGYIREQFF
TGTGCCAGCAGTCCCGGACAGGGGGCGAGCGGGTACATACGAGAGCAGTTCTTC
>TRBV25-1|.|TRBJ2-1|few
CASTAFGSDSRRVAEQFF
TGTGCCAGCACGGCCTTCGGATCCGACTCAAGACGAGTAGCAGAGCAGTTCTTC
>TRBV10-1|TRBD1|TRBJ2-7|many
CAPVRQKGQLSYEQYF
TGCGCCCCCGTGAGGCAGAAGGGACAGCTTTCCTACGAGCAGTACTTC
>TRBV29-1|.|TRBJ1-2|many
CSVEWGNYGYTF
TGCAGCGTTGAATGGGGGAACTATGGCTACACCTTC
>TRBV30|.|TRBJ1-1|many
CAGRGGVFTEAFF
TGTGCCGGCCGGGGGGGGGTCTTTACTGAAGCTTTCTTT
>TRBV6-6|.|TRBJ1-3|many
CASYWGAGNTIYF
TGTGCCAGTTACTGGGGGGCTGGAAACACCATATATTTT
>TRBV27|.|TRBJ1-1|.
CASSVGWSTEAFF
TGTGCCAGCTCCGTCGGTTGGAGCACTGAGGCTTTCTTT
>TRBV29-1|.|TRBJ2-5|.
CSVEGWEEWETQYF
TGCAGCGTTGAAGGGTGGGAGGAGTGGGAGACCCAGTACTTC
>TRBV5-1|TRBD2|TRBJ2-7|few
CASSGGTWGISGLAAYEQYF
TGCGCCAGCAGCGGGGGGACCTGGGGCATTTCGGGACTAGCCGCCTACGAGCAGTACTTC